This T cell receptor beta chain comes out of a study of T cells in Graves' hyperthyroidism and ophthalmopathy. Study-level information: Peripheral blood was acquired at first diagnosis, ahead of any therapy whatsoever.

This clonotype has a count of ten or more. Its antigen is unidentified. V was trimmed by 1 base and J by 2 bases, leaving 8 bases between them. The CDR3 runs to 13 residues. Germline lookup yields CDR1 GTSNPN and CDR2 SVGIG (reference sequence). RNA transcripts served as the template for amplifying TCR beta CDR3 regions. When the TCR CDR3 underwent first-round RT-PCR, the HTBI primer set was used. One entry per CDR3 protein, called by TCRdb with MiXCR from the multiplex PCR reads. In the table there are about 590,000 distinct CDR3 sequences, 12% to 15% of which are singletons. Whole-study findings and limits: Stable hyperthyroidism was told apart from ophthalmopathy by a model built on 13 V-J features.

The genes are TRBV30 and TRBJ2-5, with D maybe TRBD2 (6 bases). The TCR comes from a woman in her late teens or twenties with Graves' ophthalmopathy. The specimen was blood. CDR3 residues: CAWSGAGQETQYF. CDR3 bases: TGTGCCTGGAGTGGGGCGGGACAAGAGACCCAGTACTTC. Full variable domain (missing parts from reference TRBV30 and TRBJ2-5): SQTIHQWPATLVQPVGSPLSLECTVEGTSNPNLYWYRQAAGRGLQLLFYSVGIGQISSEVPQNLSASRPQDRQFILSSKKLLLSDSGFYLCAWSGAGQETQYFGPGTRLLVL.